This TCR beta chain stems from a study of CD8+ T cells in alopecia areata. It was cDNA, reverse transcribed from extracted RNA, that served as the sequencing template. Only in-frame clones appear in the TCRdb table, and some are missing; sequencing was by immunoSEQ multiplex PCR. The repertoire consists of approximately 150,000 clones, with just over 65% occurring once and the leading ten covering 10% to 12%. Unmatched junction bases numbered 9, after V lost 2 bases and J lost 7 bases. Germline-derived CDR1 and CDR2 are PRHDT and FYEKMQ (reference sequence). CDR3 length: 16 amino acids. Material: CD8+ T cells sorted from blood, obtained at week 0. The clonotype comes from a human donor with alopecia areata. This chain uses TRBV13 with TRBJ2-5, with TRBD2 matching over 11 bases. DNA for the CDR3: TGTGCCAGCAGCTTACCAACTAGCGGGGGCGCGGGGACCCAGTACTTC. Encoded protein: CASSLPTSGGAGTQYF.